This T cell receptor (beta chain) was recovered during a study of T cells in Graves' hyperthyroidism and ophthalmopathy. This clonotype has ten or more counts. The V and J ends lost 6 bases and 9 bases respectively, with 15 bases between them. This CDR3 is 13 amino acids long. Template material for amplifying TCR beta CDR3 regions consisted of RNA transcripts. Carried out on the TCR CDR3, a first-round RT-PCR used the HTBI primer set. TCRdb re-called the multiplex PCR reads with MiXCR, one entry per CDR3 protein. The data contain roughly 600,000 distinct CDR3 sequences, about 14% of them seen just once; the ten biggest clones take up roughly an eighth.

The source is a woman aged 45-59 years with Graves' ophthalmopathy. The rearrangement uses TRBV12-3 or TRBV12-4 and TRBJ2-1; tentatively, D is TRBD2 (6 bases). Sequenced: blood. The DNA of the CDR3 is TGTGCCAGCAGACCTGGGTGGGGAGGTGAGCAGTTCTTC. Translating it yields CASRPGWGGEQFF.